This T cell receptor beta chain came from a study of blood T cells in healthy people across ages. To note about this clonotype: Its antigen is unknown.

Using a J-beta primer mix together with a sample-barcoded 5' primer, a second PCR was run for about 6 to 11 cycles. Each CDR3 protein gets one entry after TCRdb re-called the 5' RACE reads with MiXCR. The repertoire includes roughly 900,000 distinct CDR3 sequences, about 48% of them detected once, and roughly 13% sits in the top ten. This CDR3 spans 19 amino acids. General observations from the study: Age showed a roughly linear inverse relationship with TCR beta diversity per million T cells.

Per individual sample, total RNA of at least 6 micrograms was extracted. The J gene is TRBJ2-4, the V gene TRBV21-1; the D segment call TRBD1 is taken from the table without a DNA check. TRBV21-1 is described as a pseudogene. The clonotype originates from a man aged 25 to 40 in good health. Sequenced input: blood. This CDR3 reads CASSWLGWQGVPGWAIQYF. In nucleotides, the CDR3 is TGTGCCAGCAGCTGGTTGGGATGGCAGGGTGTGCCTGGGTGGGCCATTCAGTACTTC.